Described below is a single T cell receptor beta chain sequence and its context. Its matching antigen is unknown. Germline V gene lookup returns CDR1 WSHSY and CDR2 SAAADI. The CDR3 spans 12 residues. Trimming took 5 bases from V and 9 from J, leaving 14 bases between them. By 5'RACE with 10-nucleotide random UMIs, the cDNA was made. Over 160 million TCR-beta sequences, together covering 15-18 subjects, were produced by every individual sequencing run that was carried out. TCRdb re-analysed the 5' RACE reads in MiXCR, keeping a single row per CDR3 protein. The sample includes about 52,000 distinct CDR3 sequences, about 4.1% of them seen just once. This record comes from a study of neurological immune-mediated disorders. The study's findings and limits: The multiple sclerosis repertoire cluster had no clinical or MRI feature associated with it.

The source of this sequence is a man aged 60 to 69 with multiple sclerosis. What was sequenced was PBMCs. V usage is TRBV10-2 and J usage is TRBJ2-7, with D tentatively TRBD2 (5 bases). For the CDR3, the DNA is TGCGCCAGCAGTCAAACTTCCGCGGGGCAGTACTTC. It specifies CASSQTSAGQYF.